This T cell receptor (beta chain) was sequenced in a study of Tregs in tolerant kidney transplant recipients. General study findings and limits: Findings come from small patient numbers and require larger validation.

With 5 bases clipped from V and 1 base from J, the junction kept 6 bases outside the gene matches. This CDR3 has 17 amino acids. CDR1 and CDR2 from the germline V gene are SNHLY and FYNNEI. Related graft donors supplied nonmyeloablative bone marrow transplants, and mixed chimerism was transient. Only in-frame clones appear in the TCRdb table, and some are missing; sequencing was by immunoSEQ multiplex PCR. The data hold 90,000 or so clones, with approximately 93% observed a single time. Concerning this clone: The target antigen is unknown.

This sequence originates from a human patient who received a combined kidney and bone marrow transplant. Some T cells may have originated in the graft donor. The material sequenced was CD4+ T cells from blood (PBMCs), taken 12 months after the transplant. The chain is built from TRBV2 and TRBJ2-3; 13 nucleotides align to TRBD2. The CDR3 protein is CASSTSGGAGGTDTQYF. The CDR3 DNA is TGTGCCAGCAGTACTAGCGGGGGGGCCGGGGGCACAGATACGCAGTATTTT.